This TCR beta chain stems from a study of cytomegalovirus exposure and HLA in healthy donors. Points from the study as a whole: TRBV6-2, TRBV6-3 and some other V segments were excluded as indistinguishable. In a later analysis, most CMV-associated TCR beta chains appeared HLA-restricted.

PCR employed 60 Vbeta and 13 Jbeta primers. Libraries were prepared by immunoSEQ multiplex PCR; TCRdb keeps only in-frame clonotypes and omits some of them. The sample consists of about 130,000 clones, just under 80% of them appearing once. In regard to this clone: What it binds is unknown.

V shed 3 bases and J shed 1 base, with 6 bases lying between them. From germline, CDR1 is KGHSH and CDR2 LQKENI. This CDR3 comprises 13 residues. The specimen sequenced was PBMCs. This rearrangement joins TRBV18 to TRBJ1-2; D remains ambiguous. This TCR came from a woman aged 18-35 years in good health and CMV-seronegative. CDR3 amino acids: CASSPEGNYGYTF. The DNA of the CDR3 is TGTGCCAGCTCACCGGAGGGTAACTATGGCTACACCTTC.